This entry is about one TCR beta chain. Germline V gene data show CDR1 as SGHKS and CDR2 as YYEKEE (reference sequence). With V trimmed by 4 bases and J by 8 bases, 3 bases remained unmatched. The CDR3 covers 13 residues. The data were taken from a study of blood T cell repertoires in COVID-19. The table came from immunoSEQ multiplex PCR; TCRdb's copy has only in-frame clones and leaves some out. The repertoire includes approximately 120,000 clones, nearly 90% of them detected once, and 0.95% to 1.5% sits in the top ten. This TCR was recovered from a woman over 75 with acute or convalescent COVID-19. V gene TRBV5-5 combines with J gene TRBJ1-4, with 9 bases aligning to TRBD1. The specimen sequenced was peripheral blood. CDR3: CASSLGQGEKLFF. The CDR3 DNA follows: TGTGCCAGCAGCCTTGGACAGGGGGAAAAACTGTTTTTT.